This passage covers 2 T cell receptor beta chains from one sample sequenced in a study of blood T cell repertoires in COVID-19. The repertoire was sequenced with immunoSEQ multiplex PCR; TCRdb's copy has only in-frame clones and lacks some. The sample shows 250,000 to 350,000 clones, around 86% of them seen only once. The sample comprised peripheral blood. The origin of the receptors is a woman aged 40 to 55 who had recovered from COVID-19.

The rearrangement links TRBV10-3 to TRBJ2-3, with TRBD2 matching 14 bases. The CDR3 totals 18 residues. Germline V gene lookup returns CDR1 ENHRY and CDR2 SYGVKD. Trimming at V came to 2 bases and at J to 4 bases, leaving 8 bases not matched to a gene. CDR3: CAISEETSGRASPDTQYF. In DNA, the CDR3 is TGTGCCATCAGTGAGGAGACTAGCGGGAGGGCCTCGCCAGATACGCAGTATTTT.

This chain links TRBV10-3 with TRBJ2-2; a weak D match, TRBD2 (6 bases). The CDR3 totals 15 residues. Trimming took off 7 bases at V and 2 bases at J, with 14 bases between the two ends. Germline V gene lookup returns CDR1 ENHRY and CDR2 SYGVKD. This CDR3 is CAITGGRGNTGELFF. In DNA form, the CDR3 reads TGTGCCATCACAGGAGGGCGCGGTAACACCGGGGAGCTGTTTTTT.